This T cell receptor beta chain was sequenced for a study of cytomegalovirus exposure and HLA in healthy donors (dated by TCRdb to 2016 to 2017). A note on the overall study: An earlier analysis of roughly 570 of the donors reported about 260 Gb of sequence data and approximately 120 million unique TCR beta sequences obtained from some 170 million T cells. An early release that covered 640 HLA-typed donors contained approximately 300 gigabases of sequencing data and 80 million or so unique TCR sequences. Among the roughly 390 genotyped donors, roughly 80% belonged to the genetic ancestry cluster associated with self-reported Caucasian donors. The study was designed to test whether signatures of past pathogen exposure could be identified by cataloging public T cell receptors. Using immunosequencing, the study profiled T cell repertoires from 666 subjects and related those repertoires to cytomegalovirus serostatus. In addition to the first cohort of several hundred subjects, a separate validation cohort of approximately 130 different subjects was used. To predict cytomegalovirus infection status, the study combined high-throughput TCR immunosequencing, statistical association of individual TCRs with disease status, and machine learning. In a later analysis, previously published TCR beta repertoires from more than 500 donors were re-analyzed and high-resolution HLA genotyping was added so that TCR occurrence patterns could be studied. Rather than drawing on any new phenotypic data, the later analysis identified candidate immune exposures from TCR beta sequences and the way those sequences occurred across donors. An earlier analysis of several hundred of the donors applied high-throughput TCR beta sequencing to assess whether each TCR beta V gene segment acted as functional or pseudogenic. Donor age, sex, ethnicity and CMV serostatus were compiled alongside the repertoire data. In a later genetic analysis, genome-wide SNP genotypes for about three fifths of the roughly 670 donors were used, and that subset was treated as a discovery cohort. All discovery cohort repertoires had been generated on a single sequencing platform. HLA typing included class I and class II loci at four-digit resolution. The number of donors typed differed by locus, with about 629-630 for A, B, C, DRB1 and DQB1, roughly 520 for DQA1, about 610 for DPA1, and some 450 for DPB1. Roughly 5 DR-DQ haplotypes were treated as single units for association and clustering because of strong linkage in the cohort. Across under 500 genotyped donors of the cohort, an average of roughly 200,000 unique TCR beta nucleotide sequences per donor were sequenced, and roughly 20% of those sequences were non-productive.

Libraries were constructed by the immunoSEQ multiplex PCR assay. For the multiplex PCR, a mixture combining 60 forward primers for TCR Vbeta segments and 13 reverse primers for TCR Jbeta segments was used. The CDR3 region of rearranged TCR beta genes was amplified from genomic DNA by a multiplex PCR assay. Amplified TCR beta libraries were sequenced as 87-base-pair reads on the Illumina HiSeq System. The original methods were these. A later analysis tallied 80 million to 95 million unique TCR beta chains across the 610 or so repertoires, and roughly 11 million of those chains were shared by two or more donors. Raw reads were error-corrected and collapsed into unique sequences by a nearest-neighbor algorithm in which closely related sequences were merged to remove PCR and sequencing errors. Alignment of CDR3 sequences to IMGT reference sequences was used to assign V, D and J gene segments. For a sequence to be retained, a match of at least six nucleotides was required to both a V gene segment and a J gene segment. Rearrangements were called productive when the CDR3 lacked stop codons and stayed in frame with V and J; all others were non-productive. CDR3 was defined by IMGT convention, running from the second conserved V-encoded cysteine to the conserved J-encoded phenylalanine. In an earlier analysis of more than 550 of the donors, sequences lacking an unambiguous match to a single V gene segment were excluded. In an earlier analysis of around 590 of the donors, a V segment was called functional when productive rearrangements were above 56.7%, and segregating when the standard deviation between donors exceeded 5%. A statistical classification framework was built to diagnose cytomegalovirus status from the catalog of TCR beta chain sequences. V and J gene assignment, in a later analysis, came from comparing TCR nucleotide sequences with IMGT/GENE-DB human TR gene sequences. Using the TCRdist pipeline, a later analysis assigned CDR3 sequences along with most-parsimonious VDJ recombination scenarios. A later analysis defined each TCR beta chain by its CDR3 amino acid sequence plus V-gene family, and excluded reads lacking a unique V-gene family. A later analysis removed roughly 590 highly shared, low-generation-probability nucleotide sequences to deal with suspected cross-contamination and a sequencing artifact. In a later analysis, a clonal expansion index was calculated for each public chain from normalized within-repertoire ranks of inferred template counts. A later analysis computed generation probabilities with a VDJ recombination model fitted to out-of-frame rearrangements, and checked the results against IGoR. In a later analysis, TCR-TCR, TCR-HLA and TCR-CMV co-occurrence was scored with hypergeometric tests, and a repertoire-size bias correction was applied to TCR pairs. False discovery rates were estimated in a later analysis by permuting HLA or CMV assignments 20 times. A later analysis grouped co-occurring TCRs with DBSCAN, adding TCRdist sequence similarity when clustering within HLA-allele-positive subsets. For co-occurrence clustering, repertoires with fewer than 30,000 or more than 120,000 public chains were excluded, along with five repertoires with anomalous nucleotide sharing. TCRdb stores this immuneACCESS table with in-frame sequences only. Part of the clones is absent; in the studies checked, under half of the shortfall reflects unresolved V genes, and no reason is known for the rest. Clone size and the V and J calls come from that table; the DNA yielded D and trimming. Recorded for this sample are about 160,000 clones; roughly 80% of them occurred a single time. The top ten constitute approximately 0.98% of the sample.

Between the V and J ends, shortened by 4 bases and 1 base respectively, the junction contains 11 bases. Including the terminal cysteine and phenylalanine, the CDR3 comprises 15 residues. Of the read, only the CDR3 DNA is kept; its 45 bases are in frame from base 1. From a lookup of the germline V gene, CDR1 and CDR2 are MDHEN and SYDVKM. Comments on this clone: The clone's antigen remains unknown. Base-call qualities are not available, and no considerably larger clone is one nucleotide away.

In total, about 650 healthy bone marrow donors made up the cohort. Cohort members were all nominally healthy when sampled, although unrecorded immune exposures were likely present. The donor tested CMV seronegative, placing the donor among the 350 or so seronegative members of the cohort. A peripheral blood sample was provided by each donor, and peripheral blood mononuclear cells were used for TCR beta sequencing. The Qiagen DNeasy Blood Extraction Kit was used to extract genomic DNA from the blood cell samples. What the study reported, not specific to this receptor: The only immune exposure information available for the cohort was CMV serostatus. When HLA alleles, especially DR and DQ, strongly co-occurred, attributing TCR associations to individual alleles was difficult. The study listed around 160 TCR beta chains as associated with cytomegalovirus. While some public TCRs were present in many individuals, most TCR sequences turned up only very rarely across donors. In a later analysis, HLA-associated TCR beta chains were found to be more clonally expanded and to have lower generation probabilities than equally common non-associated chains. A further reported finding was that TCR beta sequences accurately predicted the HLA-A and HLA-B alleles for most subjects in the first cohort. Linkage disequilibrium might explain the correlated functional status among segregating V segments, but an unknown experimental factor could not be ruled out. A cluster of highly shared sequence variants was judged likely to represent a technical artifact of the sequencing pipeline. A later genetic analysis reported fewer N-insertions in productive TCRs among donors in an Asian-associated ancestry cluster than the approximately 700-donor mean. A few of the identified cytomegalovirus-associated TCR beta chains were confirmed in vitro to be specific for cytomegalovirus antigens. Around 16 rarely observed V segments, including chromosome 9 orphons, were excluded from the earlier analysis of some 590 of the donors because counts were too low. Because the 87-base-pair reads could not distinguish some IMGT-functional V segments, including TRBV6-2 and TRBV6-3, those segments were excluded. The cohort was sequenced for TCR beta chains only, and without alpha or paired-chain data the features that could be detected were limited. According to the authors, the approach could potentially be generalized to other disease states and immunological phenotypes. Sequencing depth was assumed to be roughly uniform across donors in the presence/absence analyses, though that assumption may not hold. A later genetic analysis associated a missense DCLRE1C variant with V-gene and J-gene trimming of TCR beta chains, and an independent cohort replicated the association. A later analysis found that most CMV-associated TCR beta chains appeared HLA-restricted, with HLA associations seemingly driven largely by CMV exposure. In a later analysis, several top co-occurrence clusters were reported to appear linked to parvovirus B19, influenza, CMV and Epstein-Barr virus. HLA typing was unavailable for some donors at each locus, so association tests used only the typed subset. A later analysis associated some 17,000 TCR beta sequences with specific HLA alleles at a false discovery rate of 0.05. An earlier analysis of 450 to 750 of the donors showed that most TCR beta V segments appeared in productive rearrangements either about 90% or about 30% of the time, which broadly matched IMGT annotations. In a later analysis, TCR association rates were found to vary across HLA loci, with the most associated TCRs seen for DRB1 alleles and the fewest for HLA-C alleles. Cytomegalovirus status was reported to be diagnosed by the classifier with high specificity and sensitivity in both the original and validation cohorts.

The V and J segments used are TRBV28 and TRBJ1-3; the D gene identity is not certain. The sequenced sample was PBMCs. The clonotype originates from a young man in good health and CMV-seronegative. CDR3 sequence: CASSSAGRSGNTIYF. The bases read TGTGCCAGCAGTTCCGCGGGGAGGTCTGGAAACACCATATATTTT.